The 20 T cell receptor beta chains presented below share a single source sample, sequenced in a study of cytomegalovirus exposure and HLA in healthy donors. Profiling relied on immunoSEQ multiplex PCR, and the TCRdb table lists in-frame clones only, not all of them. The profile shows fewer than 200,000 clones, approximately 81% of them singletons. Sequencing was carried out using PBMCs. Receptors originate from a man younger than 30 in good health and CMV-seropositive.

This clone occurred once. This rearrangement joins TRBV6-6 to TRBJ2-5; a weak D match, TRBD2 (5 bases). Trimming removed 5 bases at V and 3 bases at J, with 10 bases between. This CDR3 is built from 13 residues. Germline V gives CDR1 MNHNY, CDR2 SVGAGI (reference sequence). For the CDR3, the DNA is TGTGCCAGCAGTCGGACTTTAAAAGAGACCCAGTACTTC. This sequence encodes CASSRTLKETQYF.

The chain couples TRBV2 to TRBJ1-5; D is uncertain. Germline CDR1 and CDR2: SNHLY and FYNNEI. There are 14 residues in the CDR3. The V and J ends lost 6 bases and 4 bases respectively, with 13 bases between them. The CDR3 loop is CASRSGFSNQPQHF. In nucleotides, the CDR3 is TGTGCCAGCAGATCCGGGTTTTCAAATCAGCCCCAGCATTTT.

This clone was found once. CDR3 in amino acids: CASSVRDYTYEQYF. CDR3 coding DNA: TGTGCCAGCAGCGTGCGGGACTATACCTACGAGCAGTACTTC. This chain connects TRBV21-1 to TRBJ2-7; the table's D call TRBD2 went unverified against the DNA. TRBV21-1 is a documented pseudogene. The CDR3 totals 14 residues.

The gene calls are TRBV19 and TRBJ2-1; 7 positions agree with TRBD1. The CDR3 consists of 11 residues. V lost 9 bases, J lost 7 bases, and 3 bases stayed unmatched. The V gene's germline CDR1 is LNHDA and CDR2 SQIVND (reference sequence). The CDR3 reads CASGTVNEQFF. The CDR3 DNA sequence: TGTGCCAGCGGGACAGTGAATGAGCAGTTCTTC.

The V gene is TRBV29-1, the J gene TRBJ2-7; 7 nucleotides line up with TRBD1. In germline, CDR1 is SQVTM, CDR2 ANQGSEA. V dropped 2 bases and J dropped 1; count of bases not matched to a gene: 11. This CDR3 is 16 amino acids long. The CDR3 DNA follows: TGCAGCGTTGAACTCGCTCGACAGGGAACGTCCTACGAGCAGTACTTC. Translated, it gives CSVELARQGTSYEQYF.

The chain links TRBV5-4 to TRBJ1-6; possible D gene TRBD1, 5 bases. V was trimmed by 2 bases and J by 7 bases, leaving 10 bases between them. The CDR3 has 14 amino acids. Germline CDR1 is SGHNT and CDR2 is YYREEE (reference sequence). CDR3 DNA: TGTGCCAGCAGCTTACAGGATAAGAATTCACCCCTCCACTTT. Protein product: CASSLQDKNSPLHF.

The chain employs TRBV4-1 and TRBJ1-1, with D possibly TRBD1 on 6 matching bases. V lost 2 bases, J lost 5 bases, and 12 bases lay in between. Germline CDR1 is MGHRA and CDR2 is YSYEKL. The CDR3 has 14 amino acids. As DNA, the CDR3 is TGCGCCAGCAGCCAATGGCAGGGGTCGACTGAAGCTTTCTTT. It encodes CASSQWQGSTEAFF.

V is TRBV28 and J is TRBJ1-2; 8 nucleotides line up with TRBD1. CDR3 size: 13 residues. Looked up from germline, CDR1 is MDHEN and CDR2 is SYDVKM. Losses at the gene ends were 5 bases for V and 4 bases for J; bases not matched to a gene: 3. CDR3 region: CASSGQGSYGYTF. CDR3 DNA: TGTGCCAGCAGTGGACAGGGTAGCTATGGCTACACCTTC.

On this clone: Other DNA sequences in this sample translate to the same CDR3. V gene TRBV27 combines with J gene TRBJ1-2, with D maybe TRBD1 (6 bases). The CDR3 covers 13 residues. Germline V gene data show CDR1 as MNHEY and CDR2 as SMNVEV (reference sequence). V lost 2 bases to trimming and J lost 2 bases, with 6 bases between them. CDR3 coding DNA: TGTGCCAGCAGTTTAACAGGGAACTATGGCTACACCTTC. Protein sequence: CASSLTGNYGYTF.

V gene TRBV9 combines with J gene TRBJ2-7; 10 bases line up with TRBD2. Germline values: CDR1 SGDLS, CDR2 YYNGEE. V lost 4 bases and J lost 6; bases outside the gene matches: 13. The CDR3 covers 16 residues. CDR3 region: CASSSSGTSATSEQYF. For the CDR3, the DNA is TGTGCCAGCAGCTCATCCGGGACTAGCGCTACTTCCGAGCAGTACTTC. Using reference TRBV9 and TRBJ2-7 for the parts outside the CDR3, the full variable domain is DSGVTQTPKHLITATGQRVTLRCSPRSGDLSVYWYQQSLDQGLQFLIQYYNGEERAKGNILERFSAQQFPDLHSELNLSSLELGDSALYFCASSSSGTSATSEQYFGPGTRLTVT.

V and J are TRBV18 and TRBJ1-1, with a tentative D call TRBD1 (6 bases). Trimming cost V 1 base and J 1 base, with 10 bases left between them. CDR1 and CDR2 from the germline V gene are KGHSH and LQKENI. The length of the CDR3 is 15 residues. Here the CDR3 DNA reads TGTGCCAGCTCACCACGGGGGGGCCCGAACACTGAAGCTTTCTTT. Protein: CASSPRGGPNTEAFF.

The J gene is TRBJ2-1, the V gene TRBV28; 12 bases match TRBD2. The J segment lost 5 bases and the V segment lost 5 bases, leaving 10 bases of the junction unmatched. Germline CDR1 reads MDHEN; CDR2 reads SYDVKM. There are 17 residues in the CDR3. The CDR3 loop reads CASSLTSGGHRNNEQFF. As DNA, the CDR3 is TGTGCCAGCAGTCTTACTAGCGGGGGGCACCGGAACAATGAGCAGTTCTTC. The variable domain in full, with the rest retrieved from reference TRBV28 and TRBJ2-1, is DVKVTQSSRYLVKRTGEKVFLECVQDMDHENMFWYRQDPGLGLRLIYFSYDVKMKEKGDIPEGYSVSREKKERFSLILESASTNQTSMYLCASSLTSGGHRNNEQFFGPGTRLTVL.

The chain links TRBV7-2 to TRBJ2-1, with a tentative D call TRBD2 (6 bases). The V gene lost 0 bases and the J gene lost 6 bases, with 15 bases spanning the gap. CDR3 size: 16 residues. The germline V gene has CDR1 SGHTA and CDR2 FQGNSA. CDR3 protein: CASSLARGGNPNEQFF. The CDR3 nucleotides are TGTGCCAGCAGCTTAGCGCGGGGCGGGAACCCCAATGAGCAGTTCTTC.

A single count supports this clone. The V and J genes are TRBV30 and TRBJ1-2; D not resolved. The CDR3 has 11 amino acids. Germline V gene lookup returns CDR1 GTSNPN and CDR2 SVGIG (reference sequence). V was clipped by 4 bases and J by 6 bases, with 9 bases between them. CDR3 protein: CAWTMGDGYTF. CDR3 nucleotide sequence: TGTGCCTGGACTATGGGCGATGGCTACACCTTC.

V usage is TRBV27 and J usage is TRBJ2-3; D may be TRBD2 (7 bases). Trimming pared 8 bases from V and 1 base from J, leaving 19 bases between. CDR1 and CDR2 from the germline V gene are MNHEY and SMNVEV (reference sequence). The CDR3 has 16 residues. CDR3 sequence: CASSTGGRGRTDTQYF. CDR3 nucleotides: TGTGCCAGCTCTACGGGAGGCCGGGGGCGCACAGATACGCAGTATTTT.

The count of this clone is one. The chain couples TRBV5-1 to TRBJ2-1; weak D call: TRBD2 (6 bases). Germline loops: CDR1 SGHRS, CDR2 YFSETQ. The CDR3 spans 16 residues. Between the trimmed V and J ends, which lost 5 bases and 6 bases, there was a span of 21 bases. The CDR3 coding sequence is TGCGCCAGCAGAGGGATGGTAGGACTAAAAGGCAATGAGCAGTTCTTC. This codes for CASRGMVGLKGNEQFF.

This clone was seen a single time. This rearrangement joins TRBV10-2 to TRBJ2-7; D perhaps matches TRBD1 (5 bases). Germline CDR1 reads WSHSY; CDR2 reads SAAADI. The CDR3 runs 13 residues. Trimming took 3 bases from V and 2 from J, leaving 8 bases between them. CDR3 nucleotide sequence: TGCGCCAGCAGTGAAGGGGTGACCTACGAGCAGTACTTC. Translated: CASSEGVTYEQYF.

V usage is TRBV27 and J usage is TRBJ1-5, with no clear D. Germline lookup yields CDR1 MNHEY and CDR2 SMNVEV (reference sequence). The CDR3 is 13 residues long. Between the trimmed V and J ends, which lost 5 bases and 5 bases, there was a span of 10 bases. The CDR3 sequence: CASSLIVDQPQHF. DNA of the CDR3: TGTGCCAGCAGTCTGATAGTGGATCAGCCCCAGCATTTT.

This chain uses TRBV6-1 with TRBJ1-1; D is possibly TRBD1 (5 bases). This CDR3 is built from 15 residues. Trimming took off 6 bases at V and 2 bases at J, with 16 bases between the two ends. Germline CDR1 and CDR2: MNHNS and SASEGT. In nucleotides, the CDR3 is TGTGCCAGCAGACAAAACGTCAGGGAAAACACTGAAGCTTTCTTT. The encoded protein is CASRQNVRENTEAFF.

CDR3 bases: TGTGCCAGCGGTACTAGCGGGGGGGGGTACGAGCAGTACTTC. Protein: CASGTSGGGYEQYF. The chain joins TRBV2 to TRBJ2-7; TRBD2 matches at 13 bases. This CDR3 region has 14 residues. CDR1 is SNHLY, CDR2 FYNNEI, per germline. V trimming: 8 bases; J trimming: 4 bases; junction bases outside the gene matches: 5. The full variable domain, with the rest looked up from reference TRBV2 and TRBJ2-7, is EPEVTQTPSHQVTQMGQEVILRCVPISNHLYFYWYRQILGQKVEFLVSFYNNEISEKSEIFDDQFSVERPDGSNFTLKIRSTKLEDSAMYFCASGTSGGGYEQYFGPGTRLTVT.